This TCR beta chain was identified during a study of molecular identifiers for immune sequencing clone quantification. Bulk TCR libraries were made with methods that had been previously described and with listed TCR primers. In TCRdb, the PCR reads were re-called with MiXCR into one record per CDR3 protein. The sample has more than 250,000 distinct CDR3 sequences; about a fifth are singletons. The ends were cut back, 0 bases at V and 0 bases at J, with 11 bases in the middle. CDR1 is LGHNA, CDR2 YSLEER, per germline. The CDR3 spans 16 residues. This clonotype has at least ten counts. The TCR was taken from a human donor in good health. Some libraries in this study had Jurkat cell RNA spiked in. This chain joins TRBV4-3 and TRBJ1-1; D is uncertain. The sample comprised naive CD8+ T cells from blood, with Jurkat cell RNA spiked in. Stated subset: FACS-sorted CD8+CD4-CCR7+CD45RA+ naive T cells. The CDR3 bases are TGCGCCAGCAGCCAAGATGGCGGAGGTCTGAACACTGAAGCTTTCTTT. Encoded protein: CASSQDGGGLNTEAFF.